This entry lists 11 T cell receptor beta chains sequenced from one sample in a study of technical replicates of blood from a handful of donors. Libraries were prepared by immunoSEQ multiplex PCR; TCRdb keeps only in-frame clonotypes and omits some of them. This table holds approximately 84,000 clones, roughly 98% found once. Sequencing was carried out using T cells isolated from PBMCs. These receptors were collected from a human donor in good health.

This clone was seen only once. The chain combines TRBV5-4 with TRBJ2-2; D ambiguous. CDR3 length: 14 amino acids. Germline assignment: CDR1 SGHNT and CDR2 YYREEE (reference sequence). V was cut by 4 bases and J by 0 bases, with 7 bases left in between. The CDR3 DNA follows: TGTGCCAGCAGCAGCTACGCGAACACCGGGGAGCTGTTTTTT. Translated: CASSSYANTGELFF.

V and J are TRBV21-1 and TRBJ1-4. TRBV21-1 is recorded as a pseudogene. This CDR3 has 15 amino acids. The CDR3 DNA sequence: TGTGCCAGCGGACTGCGAGGGAACATCAATGAAAAACTGTTTTTT. Translated, it gives CASGLRGNINEKLFF.

This chain joins TRBV28 and TRBJ1-2, with D perhaps matching TRBD1 (5 bases). V lost 2 bases, J lost 6 bases, and 7 bases lay in between. This CDR3 comprises 12 residues. CDR1 and CDR2 (germline): MDHEN, SYDVKM. The CDR3 spells CASSLRGNGYTF. CDR3 bases: TGTGCCAGCAGTTTAAGGGGAAATGGCTACACCTTC.

The CDR3 reads CASSLAGRNEQFF. The DNA for the CDR3 is TGTGCCAGCAGCTTGGCGGGTCGTAATGAGCAGTTCTTC. This chain joins TRBV7-9 and TRBJ2-1; a weak D match, TRBD2 (5 bases). CDR1 SEHNR and CDR2 FQNEAQ come from the germline V gene (reference sequence). The germline V and J ends were trimmed by 3 bases and 7 bases, with 10 bases remaining between them. The CDR3 runs 13 residues.

The V call is TRBV6-5, the J call TRBJ1-5, with D perhaps TRBD1 (5 bases). V was pared by 4 bases and J by 1 base, with 14 bases between. The CDR3 is made up of 16 amino acids. CDR1 MNHEY and CDR2 SVGAGI come from the germline V gene. The CDR3: CASSSWARGSNQPQHF. CDR3 nucleotide sequence: TGTGCCAGCAGTTCCTGGGCCCGGGGGAGCAATCAGCCCCAGCATTTT.

This clone was recorded once. This chain links TRBV7-9 with TRBJ2-1; tentatively, D is TRBD2 (5 bases). V was trimmed by 5 bases and J by 0 bases, leaving 11 bases between them. This CDR3 is built from 15 residues. Germline CDR1 SEHNR, CDR2 FQNEAQ (reference sequence). The CDR3 DNA is TGTGCCAGCAGCACGAGCCGGGACTCCTACAATGAGCAGTTCTTC. Protein sequence: CASSTSRDSYNEQFF.

The V call is TRBV18, the J call TRBJ2-7, with a possible D match to TRBD1 (6 bases). In germline, CDR1 is KGHSH, CDR2 LQKENI. Trimming removed 4 bases at V and 6 bases at J, with 19 bases between. CDR3 length: 15 amino acids. CDR3 sequence reads: CASSRETLGQGEQYF. Written as DNA, the CDR3 is TGTGCCAGCTCACGGGAGACATTGGGACAAGGCGAGCAGTACTTC.

The V gene is TRBV5-5, the J gene TRBJ1-2; D is perhaps TRBD1 (5 bases). This CDR3 comprises 17 residues. Trimming cost V 3 bases and J 7 bases, with 25 bases left between them. CDR1 is SGHKS, CDR2 YYEKEE, per germline (reference sequence). The DNA for the CDR3 is TGTGCCAGCAGCTCGGTAGGAGATCGGGGGATTAAGGGTGGCTACACCTTC. Residues: CASSSVGDRGIKGGYTF.

This chain joins TRBV29-1 and TRBJ1-4, with 9 bases identical to TRBD1. This CDR3 contains 13 residues. The V and J ends lost 6 bases and 9 bases, in that order; junction bases with no gene match: 8. Germline V gene lookup returns CDR1 SQVTM and CDR2 ANQGSEA. The CDR3 nucleotides are TGCAGCGTGAGAACCGGACAGGGGAAAAAACTGTTTTTT. This codes for CSVRTGQGKKLFF.

The table lists this clone with a count of one. The chain carries TRBV5-1 and TRBJ1-2, with TRBD1 matching 12 bases. The CDR3 extends over 16 amino acids. CDR1 SGHRS and CDR2 YFSETQ come from the germline V gene. V dropped 4 bases and J dropped 7; count of bases not matched to a gene: 11. Here the CDR3 DNA reads TGCGCCAGCAGCCCACAAGCCGGGACAGGGGGCTTTGGCTACACCTTC. It yields the protein CASSPQAGTGGFGYTF.

This clone occurred once. The chain employs TRBV15 and TRBJ2-2; D ambiguous. The CDR3 totals 18 residues. Germline V gene sequence: CDR1 LNHNV, CDR2 YYDKDF (reference sequence). V lost 0 bases and J 0 bases, leaving 14 bases between the germline ends. The CDR3 bases are TGTGCCACCAGCAGAGATTCTTTTCGCAGTTCGAACACCGGGGAGCTGTTTTTT. This translates into CATSRDSFRSSNTGELFF. Filled out from reference TRBV15 and TRBJ2-2, the complete variable domain reads DAMVIQNPRYQVTQFGKPVTLSCSQTLNHNVMYWYQQKSSQAPKLLFHYYDKDFNNEADTPDNFQSRRPNTSFCFLDIRSPGLGDTAMYLCATSRDSFRSSNTGELFFGEGSRLTVL.